This T cell receptor beta chain came from a study of cytomegalovirus exposure and HLA in healthy donors (dated by TCRdb to the late 2010s). The study in broad terms: An earlier analysis of roughly 610 of the donors reported 276 Gb of sequence data and 100 million to 120 million unique TCR beta sequences obtained from around 180 million T cells. The study profiled the T cell repertoires of fewer than 850 subjects by immunosequencing and related them to cytomegalovirus serostatus. Of the roughly 400 genotyped donors, approximately 83% fell in the genetic ancestry cluster associated with self-reported Caucasian donors. Along with the 666-subject first cohort, a separate validation cohort of over 90 different subjects was used. Alongside the repertoire data, information on donor age, sex, ethnicity and CMV serostatus was compiled. Both class I and class II loci were covered by HLA typing, at four-digit resolution. An early release covering roughly 580 HLA-typed donors comprised about 300 gigabases of sequencing data and about 90 million unique TCR sequences. Genome-wide SNP genotypes for about 65% of the roughly 670 donors were used in a later genetic analysis, which treated that subset as a discovery cohort. Across approximately 420 genotyped donors of the cohort, an average of about 250,000 unique TCR beta nucleotide sequences per donor were sequenced, and 15% to 20% of those sequences were non-productive. Every repertoire in the discovery cohort had been generated on one and the same sequencing platform. The number of donors typed differed by locus, with roughly 629-640 for A, B, C, DRB1 and DQB1, roughly 520 for DQA1, 600 to 610 for DPA1, and over 400 for DPB1. Roughly 5 DR-DQ haplotypes were handled as single units for association and clustering because linkage in the cohort was strong. To decide whether each TCR beta V gene segment behaved as functional or pseudogenic, an earlier analysis of some 600 of the donors relied on high-throughput TCR beta sequencing. The study aimed to test whether cataloging public T cell receptors could reveal signatures of past pathogen exposure. To predict cytomegalovirus infection status, the study combined high-throughput TCR immunosequencing, statistical association of individual TCRs with disease status, and machine learning. Rather than drawing on any new phenotypic data, the later analysis identified candidate immune exposures from TCR beta sequences and the way those sequences occurred across donors. To study patterns of TCR occurrence, a later analysis re-analyzed previously published TCR beta repertoires from around 660 donors and added high-resolution HLA genotyping. What the authors observed across the whole study: Because some donors lacked HLA typing at each locus, the association tests relied only on the typed subset. The classifier was reported to diagnose cytomegalovirus status with high specificity and sensitivity in both the original cohort and the validation cohort. For the cohort, immune exposure information was limited to CMV serostatus. Several of the top co-occurrence clusters appeared to be linked to parvovirus B19, influenza, CMV and Epstein-Barr virus, according to a later analysis. In this cohort, only TCR beta chains were sequenced, and detectable features were limited by the absence of alpha or paired-chain data. According to a later analysis, most CMV-associated TCR beta chains appeared to be HLA-restricted, and the HLA associations seemed to be driven largely by CMV exposure. The presence/absence analyses assumed that sequencing depth was roughly uniform across donors, and that assumption may not be true. A cluster of highly shared sequence variants was judged likely to represent a technical artifact of the sequencing pipeline. In a later genetic analysis, a missense DCLRE1C variant was associated with V-gene and J-gene trimming of TCR beta chains, and the association was replicated in an independent cohort. Compared with the roughly 720-donor mean, donors in an Asian-associated ancestry cluster had fewer N-insertions in productive TCRs, according to a later genetic analysis. A further reported finding was that TCR beta sequences accurately predicted the HLA-A and HLA-B alleles for most subjects in the first cohort. A few of the identified cytomegalovirus-associated TCR beta chains were confirmed in vitro to be specific for cytomegalovirus antigens. While some public TCRs were present in many individuals, most TCR sequences turned up only very rarely across donors. A total of fewer than 200 TCR beta chains were listed by the study as associated with cytomegalovirus. Assigning TCR associations to individual alleles was difficult when HLA alleles, especially DR and DQ, strongly co-occurred. Linkage disequilibrium might explain the correlated functional status among segregating V segments, but an unknown experimental factor could not be excluded. In a later analysis, the rate of TCR association differed among HLA loci, with DRB1 alleles having the most associated TCRs and HLA-C alleles having the fewest. A later analysis associated 17,000 or so TCR beta sequences with specific HLA alleles at a false discovery rate of 0.05. According to the authors, the approach could potentially be generalized to other disease states and immunological phenotypes. Around 16 rarely observed V segments, including chromosome 9 orphons, were excluded from the earlier analysis of approximately 500 of the donors because counts were too low. In an earlier analysis of some 640 of the donors, most TCR beta V segments were observed in productive rearrangements about 87% or about 30% of the time, broadly matching IMGT annotations. A later analysis found that HLA-associated TCR beta chains were more clonally expanded and had lower generation probabilities than equally common non-associated chains.

The receptor library was made with the immunoSEQ multiplex PCR assay. A mixture of 60 forward primers for TCR Vbeta segments and 13 reverse primers for TCR Jbeta segments was used in the multiplex PCR. A multiplex PCR assay on genomic DNA amplified the CDR3 region of rearranged TCR beta genes. Amplified TCR beta libraries were sequenced as 87-base-pair reads on the Illumina HiSeq System. Regarding the original processing steps: In a later analysis, some 80 million unique TCR beta chains were counted across the approximately 620 repertoires, and roughly 11 million of these chains were shared by at least two donors. Raw reads were error-corrected and collapsed into unique sequences with a nearest-neighbor algorithm that merged closely related sequences to remove PCR and sequencing errors. To assign V, D and J gene segments, CDR3 sequences were aligned to IMGT reference sequences. For a sequence to be retained, at least a six-nucleotide match to both a V gene segment and a J gene segment was required. A rearrangement was called productive if the CDR3 had no stop codons and remained in frame with V and J, and every other rearrangement was called non-productive. CDR3 was defined according to IMGT convention as the region running from the second conserved V-encoded cysteine to the conserved J-encoded phenylalanine. The earlier analysis of some 600 of the donors excluded sequences that lacked an unambiguous match to a single V gene segment. An earlier analysis of about 600 of the donors called V segments functional above 56.7% productive rearrangements and segregating when the between-donor standard deviation exceeded 5%. A statistical classification framework was built for diagnosing cytomegalovirus status from the catalog of TCR beta chain sequences. A later analysis assigned V and J genes by comparing TCR nucleotide sequences with IMGT/GENE-DB human TR gene sequences. The TCRdist pipeline was used in a later analysis to assign CDR3 sequences and most-parsimonious VDJ recombination scenarios. In a later analysis, each TCR beta chain was defined by its CDR3 amino acid sequence together with its V-gene family, and reads without a unique V-gene family were excluded. A later analysis removed nearly 600 highly shared, low-generation-probability nucleotide sequences to deal with suspected cross-contamination and a sequencing artifact. In a later analysis, a clonal expansion index for each public chain was calculated from normalized within-repertoire ranks of inferred template counts. In a later analysis, generation probabilities were computed using a VDJ recombination model fitted to out-of-frame rearrangements, and the results were checked against IGoR. Hypergeometric tests were used in a later analysis to score TCR-TCR, TCR-HLA and TCR-CMV co-occurrence, with a repertoire-size bias correction applied to the TCR pairs. False discovery rates were estimated in a later analysis by permuting HLA or CMV assignments 20 times. In a later analysis, co-occurring TCRs were grouped using DBSCAN, and TCRdist sequence similarity was added for clustering within HLA-allele-positive subsets. Repertoires with fewer than 30,000 or more than 120,000 public chains were left out of co-occurrence clustering, as were roughly five repertoires with anomalous nucleotide sharing. Not all clones reach the TCRdb copy of this immuneACCESS table, which keeps in-frame sequences only. Checked studies attribute under half of the gap to unresolved V genes and leave the rest unexplained. The V and J calls and the clone size are those of that table, but D and trimming were determined from the DNA. This sample comprises 200,000 or so clones, approximately 80% of them detected only once. Around 2% of the sample is taken by the ten largest.

Concerning this clone itself: Its recognized antigen is unknown. The sample holds no much larger clone one base away, and base qualities are not on file.

The cohort consisted of some 670 healthy bone marrow donors. At the time of sampling, every cohort member was nominally healthy, though immune exposures that went unrecorded were likely present. The donor was CMV seropositive and was included in the group of 250 to 350 seropositive cohort members. Each donor provided a peripheral blood sample, and peripheral blood mononuclear cells were used for TCR beta sequencing. The Qiagen DNeasy Blood Extraction Kit was used to extract genomic DNA from the blood cell samples. The TCR was taken from a woman between 18 and 29 years old in good health and CMV-seropositive. Sequences were obtained from PBMCs.

The CDR3 region has the sequence CASSPQTSGGEETQYF. Read as DNA, the sequence is TGTGCCAGCAGCCCTCAGACTAGCGGGGGGGAAGAGACCCAGTACTTC. The sequence is built from TRBV7-2 and TRBJ2-5, with TRBD2 matching 14 junction bases. The CDR3, cysteine through phenylalanine, is 16 amino acids long. The kept DNA is CDR3 alone, 48 bases in frame from the first base. The germline V gene sets CDR1 to SGHTA and CDR2 to FQGNSA. V loses 5 bases at its end and J loses 3 bases; junction bases beyond the gene matches: 5.